This T cell receptor (beta chain) was identified during a study of cytomegalovirus exposure and HLA in healthy donors. The CDR3 loop spans 14 amino acids. CDR1 and CDR2 from the germline V gene are SGHTA and FQGNSA. The ends lost 2 bases at V and 5 bases at J; junction bases unmatched: 5. 13 Jbeta primers and 60 Vbeta primers were used for the PCR. Clones were sequenced by immunoSEQ multiplex PCR, and TCRdb holds only the in-frame ones, with some missing. The data contain 60,000 or so clones, about four fifths of them singletons. Comment on this clone: What it binds is not known.

Study results and limitations: Later on, a genetic analysis was performed. It linked a missense variant in DCLRE1C with V- and J-gene trimming of TCR beta.

The TCR was taken from a man aged 35-49 years in good health and CMV-seronegative. Sequences were obtained from PBMCs. This sequence joins TRBV7-2 and TRBJ2-5; 7 nucleotides agree with TRBD2. The CDR3 spells CASSLTRGVETQYF. DNA for the CDR3: TGTGCCAGCAGCTTAACTCGGGGGGTGGAGACCCAGTACTTC.